This T cell receptor beta chain was documented in a study of PD-1 blockade in classical Hodgkin lymphoma. With no exception, relapse followed autologous stem cell transplantation in all patients, and brentuximab vedotin exposure varied. Thawed PBMCs were the source of CD4+ T cells, purified by magnetic negative selection. Profiled with immunoSEQ multiplex PCR; TCRdb holds only in-frame clones, not every one. The sample holds thousands of clones, 80% to 90% seen once. The CDR3 totals 12 residues. Germline lookup yields CDR1 SGHNT and CDR2 YENEEA. V lost 0 bases and J 10 bases, leaving 9 bases between the germline ends.

This TCR came from a human donor with classical Hodgkin lymphoma. Source: CD4+ T cells from blood, taken at baseline. The chain has TRBV11-3 and TRBJ1-1, with D perhaps matching TRBD1 (5 bases). CDR3 protein: CASSLEEGPAFF. CDR3 DNA sequence: TGTGCCAGCAGCTTAGAGGAGGGGCCAGCTTTCTTT.